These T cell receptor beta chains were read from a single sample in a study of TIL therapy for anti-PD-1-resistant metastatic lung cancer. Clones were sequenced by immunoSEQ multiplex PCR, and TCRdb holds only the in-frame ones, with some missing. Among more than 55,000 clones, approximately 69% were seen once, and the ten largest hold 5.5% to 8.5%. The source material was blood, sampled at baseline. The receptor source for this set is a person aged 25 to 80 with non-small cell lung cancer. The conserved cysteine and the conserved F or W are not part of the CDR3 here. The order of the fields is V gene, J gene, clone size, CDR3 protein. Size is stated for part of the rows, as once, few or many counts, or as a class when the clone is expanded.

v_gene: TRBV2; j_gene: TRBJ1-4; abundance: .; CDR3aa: ASSELPGALTNEKLF
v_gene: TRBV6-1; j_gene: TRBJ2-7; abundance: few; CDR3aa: ASSEFYEQY
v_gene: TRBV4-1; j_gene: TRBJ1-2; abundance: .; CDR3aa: ASSQQGRVTDYT
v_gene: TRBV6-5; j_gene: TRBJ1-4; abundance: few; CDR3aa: ASGTRQGNEKLF
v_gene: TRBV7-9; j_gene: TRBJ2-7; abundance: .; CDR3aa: ASSFGRASYEQY
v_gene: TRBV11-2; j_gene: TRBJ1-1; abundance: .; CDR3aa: ASSLSGTVNTEAF
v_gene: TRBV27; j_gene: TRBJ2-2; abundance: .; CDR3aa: ASSLTNTGELF
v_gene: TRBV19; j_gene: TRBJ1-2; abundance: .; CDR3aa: ASSLTGNYGYT
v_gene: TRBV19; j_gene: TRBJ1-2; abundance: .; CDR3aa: ASDGLGTRDYGYT
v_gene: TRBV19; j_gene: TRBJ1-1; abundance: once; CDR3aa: ASSSKSRVRTEAF
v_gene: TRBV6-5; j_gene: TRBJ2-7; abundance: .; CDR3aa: ASGLHEQY
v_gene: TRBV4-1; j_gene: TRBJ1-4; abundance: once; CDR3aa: ASSQVGGGGEKLF
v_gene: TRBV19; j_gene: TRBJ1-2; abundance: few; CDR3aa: ASSPVQGAGYT
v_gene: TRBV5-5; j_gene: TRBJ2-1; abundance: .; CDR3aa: ASSLTSGSYRNEQF
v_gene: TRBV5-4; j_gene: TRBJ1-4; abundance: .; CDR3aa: ASSARQGTNEKLF
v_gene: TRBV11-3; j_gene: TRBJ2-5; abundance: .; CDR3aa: ASSFDRGMGETQY
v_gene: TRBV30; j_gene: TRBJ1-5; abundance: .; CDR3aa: AWSPRTGNQPQH
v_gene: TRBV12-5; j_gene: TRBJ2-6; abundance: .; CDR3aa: ASGLTDGANVLT
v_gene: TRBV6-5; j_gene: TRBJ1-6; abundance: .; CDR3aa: ATMTGKISPLH
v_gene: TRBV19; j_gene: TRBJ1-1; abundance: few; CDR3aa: ASSSTANTEAF
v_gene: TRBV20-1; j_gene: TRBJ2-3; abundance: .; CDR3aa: SASSDTQY
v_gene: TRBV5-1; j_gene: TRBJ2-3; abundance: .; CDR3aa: ASMEIGADTQY
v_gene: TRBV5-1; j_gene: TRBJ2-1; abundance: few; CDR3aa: ASSLGGPDPL
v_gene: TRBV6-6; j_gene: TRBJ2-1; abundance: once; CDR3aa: ASSYFRDPSYGEQF
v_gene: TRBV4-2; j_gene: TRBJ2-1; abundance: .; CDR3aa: ASSQVAGDSYNEQF
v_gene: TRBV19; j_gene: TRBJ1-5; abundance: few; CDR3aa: ASSAEGGNQPQH
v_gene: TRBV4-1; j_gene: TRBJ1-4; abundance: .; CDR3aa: ASSRGTATNEKLF
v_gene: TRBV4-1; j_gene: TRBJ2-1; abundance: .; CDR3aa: ASSRGRENYNEQF
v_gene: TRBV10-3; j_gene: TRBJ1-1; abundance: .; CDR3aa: AISEGGAWTEAF
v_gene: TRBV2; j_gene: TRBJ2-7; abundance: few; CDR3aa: ASGPQGYEQY
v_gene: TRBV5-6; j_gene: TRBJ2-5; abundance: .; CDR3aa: ASSSTDGAKETQY
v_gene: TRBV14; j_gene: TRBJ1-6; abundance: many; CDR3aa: ASSQGREYSPLH
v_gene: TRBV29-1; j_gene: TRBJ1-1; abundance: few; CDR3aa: SAEGGQSNTEAF
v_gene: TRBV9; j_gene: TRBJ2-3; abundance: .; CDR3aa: ASSEAGWADTQY
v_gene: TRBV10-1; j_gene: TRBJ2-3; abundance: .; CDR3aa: ASSARLSDTQY
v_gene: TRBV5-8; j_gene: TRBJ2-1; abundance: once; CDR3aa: ASSLFSGNDEQF
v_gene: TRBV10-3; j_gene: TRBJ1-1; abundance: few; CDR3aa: AISPGPYAEAF
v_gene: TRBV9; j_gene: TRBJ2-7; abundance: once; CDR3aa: ASSGGGAGSGRRLEQY
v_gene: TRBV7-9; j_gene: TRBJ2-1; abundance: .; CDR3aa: ASRGSSGNSYNEQF
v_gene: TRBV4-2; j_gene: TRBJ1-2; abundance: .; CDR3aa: ASSQQGEGPYGYT
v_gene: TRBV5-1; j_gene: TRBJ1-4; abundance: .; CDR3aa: ASSNQGGEKLF
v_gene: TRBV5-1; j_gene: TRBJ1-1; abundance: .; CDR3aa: ASRGTGVPLNTEAF
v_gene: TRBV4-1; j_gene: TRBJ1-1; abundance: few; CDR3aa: ASSQYQQTNTEAF
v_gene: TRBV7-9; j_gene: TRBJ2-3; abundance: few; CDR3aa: ASSLTSGSYPDTQY
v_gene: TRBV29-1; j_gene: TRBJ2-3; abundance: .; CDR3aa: SMRQAPDTQY
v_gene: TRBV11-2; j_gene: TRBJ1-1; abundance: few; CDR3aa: ASSLDPVTGPYTEAF
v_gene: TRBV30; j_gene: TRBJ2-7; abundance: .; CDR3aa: AWSGGTPYEQY
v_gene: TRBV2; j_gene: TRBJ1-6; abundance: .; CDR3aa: ATTSSFDSPLH
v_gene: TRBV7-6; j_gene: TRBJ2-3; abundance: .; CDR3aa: ASSARLAGPDTQY
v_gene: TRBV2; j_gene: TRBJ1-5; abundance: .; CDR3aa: ASRTGQGRQPQH
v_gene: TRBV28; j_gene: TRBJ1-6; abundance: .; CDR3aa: ATEESGGNNSPLH
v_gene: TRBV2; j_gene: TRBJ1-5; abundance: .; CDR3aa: ASSRQAWDNQPQH
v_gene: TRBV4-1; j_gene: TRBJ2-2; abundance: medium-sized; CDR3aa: ASSSPGTGWNTGELF